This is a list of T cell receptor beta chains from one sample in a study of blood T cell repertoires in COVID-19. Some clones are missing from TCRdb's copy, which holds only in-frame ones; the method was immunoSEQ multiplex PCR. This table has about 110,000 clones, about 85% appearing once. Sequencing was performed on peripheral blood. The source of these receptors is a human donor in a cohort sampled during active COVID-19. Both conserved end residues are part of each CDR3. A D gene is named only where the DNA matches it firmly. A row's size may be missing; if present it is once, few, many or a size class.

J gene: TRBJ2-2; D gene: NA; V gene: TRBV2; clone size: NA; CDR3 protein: CASREEGTGTGELFF; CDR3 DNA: TGTGCCAGCAGGGAAGAAGGGACTGGCACCGGGGAGCTGTTTTTT
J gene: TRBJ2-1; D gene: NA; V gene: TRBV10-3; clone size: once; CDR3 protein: CATRTTTQSSYNEQFF; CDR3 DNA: TGTGCCACCAGGACAACCACACAATCATCCTACAATGAGCAGTTCTTC
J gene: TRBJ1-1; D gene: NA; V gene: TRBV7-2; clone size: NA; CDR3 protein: CASSLMAGGREAFF; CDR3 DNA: TGTGCCAGCAGCTTAATGGCGGGGGGGCGCGAAGCTTTCTTT
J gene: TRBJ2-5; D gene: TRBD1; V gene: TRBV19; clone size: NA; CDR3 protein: CASSMNRGGEETQYF; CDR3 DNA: TGTGCCAGTAGTATGAACAGGGGTGGAGAAGAGACCCAGTACTTC
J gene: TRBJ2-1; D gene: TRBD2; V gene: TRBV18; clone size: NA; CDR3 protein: CASSPGLVNEQFF; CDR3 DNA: TGTGCCAGCTCACCGGGACTAGTGAATGAGCAGTTCTTC
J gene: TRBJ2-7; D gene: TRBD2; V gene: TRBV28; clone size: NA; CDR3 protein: CASSSSGAGGSAQYF; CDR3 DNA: TGTGCCAGCAGCTCCTCAGGGGCGGGAGGCTCTGCGCAGTACTTC
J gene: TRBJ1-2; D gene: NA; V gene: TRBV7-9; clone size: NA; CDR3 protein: CASHRLSDYGYTF; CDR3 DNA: TGTGCCAGCCACCGCCTCTCAGACTATGGCTACACCTTC
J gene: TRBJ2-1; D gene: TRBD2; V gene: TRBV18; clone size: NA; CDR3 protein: CASSPEWLAGVNEQFF; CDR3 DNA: TGTGCCAGCTCACCAGAATGGCTAGCGGGGGTCAATGAGCAGTTCTTC
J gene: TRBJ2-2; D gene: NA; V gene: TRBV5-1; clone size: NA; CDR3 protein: CAAREQVNTGELFF; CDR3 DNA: TGCGCCGCACGAGAGCAGGTTAACACCGGGGAGCTGTTTTTT
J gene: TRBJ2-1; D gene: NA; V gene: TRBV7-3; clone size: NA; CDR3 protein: CASSLAGRDSYNEQFF; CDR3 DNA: TGTGCCAGCAGCTTAGCTGGACGGGACTCCTACAATGAGCAGTTCTTC
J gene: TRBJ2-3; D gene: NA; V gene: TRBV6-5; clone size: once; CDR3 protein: CASSYSGGTSTDTQYF; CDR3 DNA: TGTGCCAGCAGTTACTCCGGCGGGACTAGCACAGATACGCAGTATTTT
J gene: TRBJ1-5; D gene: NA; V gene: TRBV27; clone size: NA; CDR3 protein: CASSSLGAGQPQHF; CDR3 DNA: TGTGCCAGCAGTTCTCTGGGGGCGGGTCAGCCCCAGCATTTT
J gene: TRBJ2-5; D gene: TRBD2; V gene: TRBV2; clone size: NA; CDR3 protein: CASSRGLDQETQYF; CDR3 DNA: TGTGCCAGCAGTCGAGGACTAGACCAAGAGACCCAGTACTTC
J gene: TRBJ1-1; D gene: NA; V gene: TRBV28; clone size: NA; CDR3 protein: CASSLVSEAFF; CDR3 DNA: TGTGCCAGCAGTTTGGTTAGTGAAGCTTTCTTT
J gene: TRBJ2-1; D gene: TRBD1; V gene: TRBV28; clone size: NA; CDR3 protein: CASSLTGQGERNEQFF; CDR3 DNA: TGTGCCAGCAGTTTAACGGGACAGGGGGAACGGAATGAGCAGTTCTTC
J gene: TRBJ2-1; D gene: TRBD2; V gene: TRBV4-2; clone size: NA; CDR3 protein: CASSQGWGLAGGSSYNEQFF; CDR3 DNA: TGTGCCAGCAGCCAAGGCTGGGGACTAGCGGGGGGGAGCTCCTACAATGAGCAGTTCTTC
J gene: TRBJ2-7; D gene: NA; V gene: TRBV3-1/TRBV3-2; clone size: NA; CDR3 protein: CASSQTATYEQYF; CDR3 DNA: TGTGCCAGCAGCCAGACAGCAACCTACGAGCAGTACTTC
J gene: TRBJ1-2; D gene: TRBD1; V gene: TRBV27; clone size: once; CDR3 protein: CASSQAGQGVYGYTF; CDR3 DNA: TGTGCCAGCAGCCAGGCCGGACAGGGGGTGTATGGCTACACCTTC
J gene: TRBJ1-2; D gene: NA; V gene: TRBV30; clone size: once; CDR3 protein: CAWSVANYGYTF; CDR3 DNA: TGTGCCTGGAGTGTCGCGAACTATGGCTACACCTTC
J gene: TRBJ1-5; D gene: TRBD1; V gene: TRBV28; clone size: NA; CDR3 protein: CASSLNRGPAGYQPQHF; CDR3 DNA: TGTGCCAGCAGTTTAAATAGGGGGCCGGCGGGGTATCAGCCCCAGCATTTT
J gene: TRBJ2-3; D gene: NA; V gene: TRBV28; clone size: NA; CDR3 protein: CASSLPGGTDTQYF; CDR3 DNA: TGTGCCAGCAGTTTGCCAGGAGGAACAGATACGCAGTATTTT
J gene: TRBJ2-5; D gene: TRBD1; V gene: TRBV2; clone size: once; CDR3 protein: CASREGQGLETQYF; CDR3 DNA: TGTGCCAGCAGGGAGGGACAGGGTTTGGAGACCCAGTACTTC
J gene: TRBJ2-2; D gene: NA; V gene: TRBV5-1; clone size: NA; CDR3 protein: CASSYGTGELFF; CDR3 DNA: TGCGCCAGCAGCTACGGGACAGGGGAGCTGTTTTTT
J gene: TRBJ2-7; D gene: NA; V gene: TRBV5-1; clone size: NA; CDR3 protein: CASSLERGSDEQYF; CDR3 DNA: TGCGCCAGCAGCTTGGAAAGGGGTTCGGACGAGCAGTACTTC
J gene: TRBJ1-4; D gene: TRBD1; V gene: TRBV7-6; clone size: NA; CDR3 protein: CASSLGQVNEKLFF; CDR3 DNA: TGTGCCAGCAGCTTGGGACAGGTTAATGAAAAACTGTTTTTT
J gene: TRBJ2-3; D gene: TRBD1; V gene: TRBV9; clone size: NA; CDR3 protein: CASSVAIRDRGPDTQYF; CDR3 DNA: TGTGCCAGCAGCGTAGCTATAAGGGACAGGGGCCCAGATACGCAGTATTTT
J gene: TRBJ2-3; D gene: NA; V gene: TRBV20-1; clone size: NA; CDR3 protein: CSASPGHTDTQYF; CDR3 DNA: TGCAGTGCGAGTCCAGGGCACACAGATACGCAGTATTTT
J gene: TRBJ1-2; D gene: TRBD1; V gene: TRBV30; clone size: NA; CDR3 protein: CAWSRQGPYGYTF; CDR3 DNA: TGTGCCTGGAGCCGACAGGGTCCCTATGGCTACACCTTC
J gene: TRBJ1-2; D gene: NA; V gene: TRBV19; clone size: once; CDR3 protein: CASSIRRLSGYTF; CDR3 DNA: TGTGCCAGTAGTATTAGACGACTTTCGGGCTACACCTTC
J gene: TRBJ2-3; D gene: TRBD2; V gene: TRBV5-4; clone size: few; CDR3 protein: CASSFSGRSTDTQYF; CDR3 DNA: TGTGCCAGCAGCTTTAGCGGGCGCAGCACAGATACGCAGTATTTT
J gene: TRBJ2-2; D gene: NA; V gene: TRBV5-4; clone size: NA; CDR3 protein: CASSLGGGAGELFF; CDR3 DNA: TGTGCCAGCAGCTTGGGAGGCGGAGCCGGGGAGCTGTTTTTT
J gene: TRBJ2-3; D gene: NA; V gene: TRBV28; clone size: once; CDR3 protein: CASSGRRKTQYF; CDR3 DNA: TGTGCCAGCAGTGGGAGACGAAAAACGCAGTATTTT
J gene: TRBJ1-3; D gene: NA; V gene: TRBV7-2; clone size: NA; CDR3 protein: CASSREGFSGNTIYF; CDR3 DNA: TGTGCCAGCAGCAGGGAGGGCTTCTCTGGAAACACCATATATTTT
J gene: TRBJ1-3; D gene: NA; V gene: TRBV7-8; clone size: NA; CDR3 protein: CASSLALSSGNTIYF; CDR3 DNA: TGTGCCAGCAGCTTAGCGTTGAGCTCTGGAAACACCATATATTTT
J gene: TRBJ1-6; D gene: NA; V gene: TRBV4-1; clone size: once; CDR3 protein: CASSQDLSRGNSPLHF; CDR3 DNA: TGCGCCAGCAGCCAAGATCTATCAAGGGGTAATTCACCCCTCCACTTT
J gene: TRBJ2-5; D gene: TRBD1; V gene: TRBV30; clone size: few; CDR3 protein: CAWGVGTGETQYF; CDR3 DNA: TGTGCCTGGGGGGTTGGGACAGGCGAGACCCAGTACTTC
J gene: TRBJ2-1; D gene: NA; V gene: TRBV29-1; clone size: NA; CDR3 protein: CSAKEVYNEQFF; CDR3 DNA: TGCAGCGCCAAGGAGGTATACAATGAGCAGTTCTTC
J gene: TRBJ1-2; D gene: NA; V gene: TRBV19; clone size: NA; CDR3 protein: CASRWLGHSINYGYTF; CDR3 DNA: TGTGCCAGTAGGTGGCTGGGACACTCGATTAACTATGGCTACACCTTC
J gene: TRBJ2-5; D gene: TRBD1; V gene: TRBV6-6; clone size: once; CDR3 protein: CASSRTGFGETQYF; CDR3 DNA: TGTGCCAGCAGTAGGACAGGGTTTGGGGAGACCCAGTACTTC
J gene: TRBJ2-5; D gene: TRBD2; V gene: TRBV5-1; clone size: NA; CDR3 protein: CASSFGNSGGGETQYF; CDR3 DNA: TGCGCCAGCAGCTTCGGCAATAGCGGGGGAGGAGAGACCCAGTACTTC
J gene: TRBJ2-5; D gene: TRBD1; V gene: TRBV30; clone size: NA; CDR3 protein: CAWSSGQGLQETQYF; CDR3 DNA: TGTGCCTGGAGTTCCGGACAGGGGCTCCAAGAGACCCAGTACTTC
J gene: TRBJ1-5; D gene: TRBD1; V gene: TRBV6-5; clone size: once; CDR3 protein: CASRGQGASQPQHF; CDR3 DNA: TGTGCCAGCAGGGGACAGGGGGCAAGTCAGCCCCAGCATTTT
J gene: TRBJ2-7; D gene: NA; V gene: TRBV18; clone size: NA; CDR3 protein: CASSPRPSDEQYF; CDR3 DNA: TGTGCCAGCTCACCGAGGCCTTCGGACGAGCAGTACTTC
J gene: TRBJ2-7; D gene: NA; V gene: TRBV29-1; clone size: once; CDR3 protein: CSVVLQGGYEQYF; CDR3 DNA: TGCAGCGTTGTATTGCAGGGGGGTTACGAGCAGTACTTC
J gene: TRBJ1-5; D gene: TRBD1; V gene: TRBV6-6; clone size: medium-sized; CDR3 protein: CASRARQGSNQPQHF; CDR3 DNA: TGTGCCAGCAGGGCTCGACAGGGTAGCAATCAGCCCCAGCATTTT